This is a list of T cell receptor beta chains from one sample in a study of blood T cell repertoires in COVID-19. The method was immunoSEQ multiplex PCR; TCRdb's version includes in-frame clones alone and lacks a portion of them. The sample shows about 300,000 clones, about 85% of them seen only once. The sequencing input was peripheral blood. The receptor source for this set is a human donor in a cohort sampled during active COVID-19. CDR3s include the opening cysteine and the closing phenylalanine or tryptophan. Each record gives: clone size, J gene, V gene, CDR3 protein. Expanded clones are given a class, and other clones once, few, many or no size at all.

clone_size: .
j_call: TRBJ2-1
v_call: TRBV6-6
cdr3_aa: CASRIRTGSSYNEQFF

clone_size: once
j_call: TRBJ2-1
v_call: TRBV5-4
cdr3_aa: CATGTAQGNEQFF

clone_size: few
j_call: TRBJ2-7
v_call: TRBV30
cdr3_aa: CAWSPGFSHYEQYF

clone_size: .
j_call: TRBJ1-1
v_call: TRBV7-6
cdr3_aa: CASSLEAGVNTEAFF

clone_size: .
j_call: TRBJ2-2
v_call: TRBV5-6
cdr3_aa: CASSLPGMNTGELFF

clone_size: .
j_call: TRBJ2-2
v_call: TRBV28
cdr3_aa: CASSFRATGELFF

clone_size: .
j_call: TRBJ2-1
v_call: TRBV5-1
cdr3_aa: CASRELAGNSNNEQFF

clone_size: .
j_call: TRBJ2-1
v_call: TRBV24-1
cdr3_aa: CATRSRWDEQFF

clone_size: .
j_call: TRBJ2-1
v_call: TRBV3-1/TRBV3-2
cdr3_aa: CASSQDRLAGVGNEQFF

clone_size: .
j_call: TRBJ1-5
v_call: TRBV2
cdr3_aa: CASSELGGHNQPQHF

clone_size: .
j_call: TRBJ2-2
v_call: TRBV3-1/TRBV3-2
cdr3_aa: CASSLVAGAGELFF

clone_size: .
j_call: TRBJ2-2
v_call: TRBV3-1/TRBV3-2
cdr3_aa: CASSHGTTYTGELFF

clone_size: .
j_call: TRBJ2-5
v_call: TRBV24-1
cdr3_aa: CATSKEGSANQETQYF

clone_size: .
j_call: TRBJ2-3
v_call: TRBV7-3
cdr3_aa: CASSLRGEREGRSDTQYF

clone_size: .
j_call: TRBJ2-1
v_call: TRBV19
cdr3_aa: CASSIDGSGIYNEQFF

clone_size: .
j_call: TRBJ2-4
v_call: TRBV28
cdr3_aa: CASSTGGPEKNIQYF

clone_size: .
j_call: TRBJ2-2
v_call: TRBV5-1
cdr3_aa: CASSLDTRATGELFF

clone_size: .
j_call: TRBJ1-1
v_call: TRBV3-1/TRBV3-2
cdr3_aa: CASSQSLTANTEAFF

clone_size: .
j_call: TRBJ1-6
v_call: TRBV28
cdr3_aa: CASSFPQGADNSPLHF

clone_size: .
j_call: TRBJ2-7
v_call: TRBV6-1
cdr3_aa: CASSEGYREYEQYF

clone_size: .
j_call: TRBJ2-1
v_call: TRBV4-3
cdr3_aa: CASSQERSGSMGRWQFF

clone_size: .
j_call: TRBJ1-5
v_call: TRBV19
cdr3_aa: CASSISSRAGSQPQHF

clone_size: .
j_call: TRBJ2-5
v_call: TRBV24-1
cdr3_aa: CATSDLAGAQETQYF

clone_size: .
j_call: TRBJ2-7
v_call: TRBV18
cdr3_aa: CASSPTTGEQYF

clone_size: .
j_call: TRBJ2-7
v_call: TRBV28
cdr3_aa: CASTGLAPGSSYEQYF

clone_size: .
j_call: TRBJ2-7
v_call: TRBV29-1
cdr3_aa: CSVALSGVNVYEQYF

clone_size: .
j_call: TRBJ1-2
v_call: TRBV7-2
cdr3_aa: CASSFGLERRGYTF

clone_size: .
j_call: TRBJ2-2
v_call: TRBV11-3
cdr3_aa: CASSLGRALSGELFF

clone_size: .
j_call: TRBJ1-2
v_call: TRBV25-1
cdr3_aa: CASSTLGGNYGYTF

clone_size: .
j_call: TRBJ2-1
v_call: TRBV7-3
cdr3_aa: CASSLDGGSSYNEQFF

clone_size: .
j_call: TRBJ2-3
v_call: TRBV6-1
cdr3_aa: CASSEGTGRTDTQYF

clone_size: .
j_call: TRBJ1-3
v_call: TRBV25-1
cdr3_aa: CASSELGRGSGAGNTIYF

clone_size: .
j_call: TRBJ2-3
v_call: TRBV29-1
cdr3_aa: CSVRLNHKITDTQYF

clone_size: .
j_call: TRBJ1-5
v_call: TRBV19
cdr3_aa: CASSIGDRRNNQPQHF

clone_size: once
j_call: TRBJ1-2
v_call: TRBV2
cdr3_aa: CASNNRAGYGYTF

clone_size: .
j_call: TRBJ1-2
v_call: TRBV7-2
cdr3_aa: CASSDNRGGGYTF

clone_size: .
j_call: TRBJ2-1
v_call: TRBV19
cdr3_aa: CASSAGGLAGGLVGEQFF

clone_size: .
j_call: TRBJ1-4
v_call: TRBV5-4
cdr3_aa: CASSFGQGNSNEKLFF